A selection of T cell receptor beta chains follows, all from one sample in a study of cytotoxic CD8 clonotypes in ibrutinib-treated CLL. This table comes from immunoSEQ multiplex PCR, and its TCRdb copy is limited to in-frame clones, with some not included. The sample has roughly 150,000 clones, about four fifths seen once. Sample: PBMCs, taken after 24 months of ibrutinib treatment. These receptors came from a human donor with chronic lymphocytic leukemia. Both conserved end residues are part of each CDR3. A D gene is named only where the DNA matches it firmly. Clone size is stated in some rows and not others, as once, few, many or a class when expanded.

>-|-|TRBJ2-7|TRBV7-9
CASSLKLESEQYF
TGTGCCAGCAGCTTAAAACTAGAAAGTGAGCAGTACTTC
>TRBD1|-|TRBJ1-2|TRBV18
CASSPRTGADYGYTF
TGTGCCAGCTCACCCCGGACAGGGGCAGACTATGGCTACACCTTC
>TRBD1|few|TRBJ1-2|TRBV28
CASSLRQGGYTF
TGTGCCAGCAGCCTTCGACAGGGTGGCTACACCTTC
>TRBD2|-|TRBJ2-7|TRBV6-1
CASISSGSNEQYF
TGTGCCAGCATTAGTAGCGGGAGCAACGAGCAGTACTTC
>TRBD1|-|TRBJ1-2|TRBV28
CASGLPGQDSKTF
TGTGCCAGCGGACTTCCGGGACAGGACTCTAAAACCTTC
>-|-|TRBJ2-3|TRBV6-5
CASSYMTPSTDTQYF
TGTGCCAGCAGTTACATGACGCCTAGCACAGATACGCAGTATTTT
>-|-|TRBJ2-7|TRBV27
CASTSGSPYEQYF
TGTGCCAGCACCTCAGGTAGCCCCTACGAGCAGTACTTC
>TRBD1|once|TRBJ1-4|TRBV19
CASSSTGGSRTNEKLFF
TGTGCCAGTAGTTCTACAGGGGGCAGTAGAACTAATGAAAAACTGTTTTTT
>-|few|TRBJ1-6|TRBV5-8
CASSFQGRAGNSPLHF
TGTGCCAGCAGCTTTCAGGGACGTGCCGGTAATTCACCCCTCCACTTT
>-|-|TRBJ2-7|TRBV7-2
CASSLAARPEQYF
TGTGCCAGCAGCTTAGCTGCCAGGCCCGAGCAGTACTTC
>-|once|TRBJ2-7|TRBV30
CAWRTTQGLPYEQYF
TGTGCCTGGAGGACGACCCAAGGGCTTCCCTACGAGCAGTACTTC
>-|once|TRBJ1-2|TRBV4-3
CASSPGVLYGYTF
TGCGCCAGCAGCCCCGGGGTCCTTTATGGCTACACCTTC